This T cell receptor (beta chain) was recorded in a study of glioma-infiltrating T cells after dendritic cell vaccination. Method: immunoSEQ multiplex PCR; TCRdb's copy keeps in-frame clones and lacks some. The sample consists of some 70,000 clones, 80% to 85% of them appearing once. Trimming shortened V by 2 bases and J by 6 bases, and 19 bases separated the two germline ends. CDR3 length equals 17 residues. CDR1 is LGHNA and CDR2 is YSLEER in the germline V gene. Patients had residual fresh-frozen tumor tissue and more than two years of survival data. Here the sequenced sample was blood, taken before dendritic cell vaccination. This TCR was sampled from a human donor with glioblastoma. J is TRBJ2-2 and V is TRBV4-3; D is perhaps TRBD1 (6 bases). The CDR3 region has the DNA TGCGCCAGCAGCCAATCCACAGGGATGGGGTTACCCGGGGAGCTGTTTTTT. Translating it yields CASSQSTGMGLPGELFF.